This T cell receptor beta chain was observed in a study of shared clonotypes between healthy human individuals. Whole-study context: Donors were two women and a few men aged 18 to 49. Whole-study findings and limits: Between a few donors, naive CD4 clonotypes were shared at a level of about 5%. Limitation of the genetic and exposure-history diversity represented came from the few donors.

The naive CD8 subset, CD45RO-negative cells positively selected for CCR7, excluded terminally differentiated effector memory CD45RA+ cells. This CDR3 contains 14 residues. Germline-derived CDR1 and CDR2 are MGHRA and YSYEKL. Trimming took off 3 bases at V and 3 bases at J, with 9 bases between the two ends. Comments on this clone: The antigen remains unidentified.

Libraries were prepared by immunoSEQ multiplex PCR; TCRdb keeps only in-frame clonotypes and omits some of them. Here the sample spans around 2,100,000 clones, about 95% being singletons. Input material: naive CD8+ T cells sorted from blood. V and J are TRBV4-1 and TRBJ1-5; no definite D call. The clonotype was recovered from a man younger than 35 in good health. The CDR3 loop is CASSHPGDNQPQHF. The CDR3 DNA reads as TGCGCCAGCAGCCACCCCGGGGACAATCAGCCCCAGCATTTT.